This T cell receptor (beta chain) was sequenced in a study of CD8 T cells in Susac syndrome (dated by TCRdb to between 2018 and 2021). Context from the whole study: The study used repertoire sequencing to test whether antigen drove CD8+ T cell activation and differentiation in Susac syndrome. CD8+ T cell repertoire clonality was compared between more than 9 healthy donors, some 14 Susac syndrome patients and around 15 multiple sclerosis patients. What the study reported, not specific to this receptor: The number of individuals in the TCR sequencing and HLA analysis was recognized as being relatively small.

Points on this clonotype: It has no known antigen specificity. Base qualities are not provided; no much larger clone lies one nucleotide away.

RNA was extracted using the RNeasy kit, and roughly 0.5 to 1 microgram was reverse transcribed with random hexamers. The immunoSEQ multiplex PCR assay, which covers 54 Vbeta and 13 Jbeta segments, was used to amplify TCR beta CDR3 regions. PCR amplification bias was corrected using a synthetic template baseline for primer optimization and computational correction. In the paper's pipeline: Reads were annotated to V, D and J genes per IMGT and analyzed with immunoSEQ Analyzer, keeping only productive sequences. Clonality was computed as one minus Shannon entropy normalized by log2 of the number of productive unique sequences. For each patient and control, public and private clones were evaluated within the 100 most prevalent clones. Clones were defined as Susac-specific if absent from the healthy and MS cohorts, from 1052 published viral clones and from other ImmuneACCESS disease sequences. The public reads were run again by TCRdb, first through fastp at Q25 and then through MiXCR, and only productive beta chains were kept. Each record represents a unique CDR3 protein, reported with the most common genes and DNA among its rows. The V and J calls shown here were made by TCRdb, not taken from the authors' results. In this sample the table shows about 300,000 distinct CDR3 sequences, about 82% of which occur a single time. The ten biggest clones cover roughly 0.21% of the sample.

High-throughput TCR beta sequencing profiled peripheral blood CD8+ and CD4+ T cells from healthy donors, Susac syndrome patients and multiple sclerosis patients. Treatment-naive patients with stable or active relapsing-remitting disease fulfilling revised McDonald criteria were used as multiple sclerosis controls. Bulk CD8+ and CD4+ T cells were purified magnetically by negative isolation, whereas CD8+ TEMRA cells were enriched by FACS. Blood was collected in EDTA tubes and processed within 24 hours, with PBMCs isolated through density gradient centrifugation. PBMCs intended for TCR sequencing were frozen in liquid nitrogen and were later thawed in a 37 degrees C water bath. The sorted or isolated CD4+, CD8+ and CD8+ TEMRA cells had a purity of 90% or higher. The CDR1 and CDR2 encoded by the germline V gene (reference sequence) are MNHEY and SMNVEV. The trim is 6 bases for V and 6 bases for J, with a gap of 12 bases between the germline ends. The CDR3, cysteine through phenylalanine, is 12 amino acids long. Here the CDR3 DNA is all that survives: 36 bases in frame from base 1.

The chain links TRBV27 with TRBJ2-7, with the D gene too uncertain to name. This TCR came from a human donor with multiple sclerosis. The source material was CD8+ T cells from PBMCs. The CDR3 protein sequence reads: CASSPNALEQYF. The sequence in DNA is TGTGCCAGCAGCCCTAACGCGCTCGAGCAGTACTTC.